These 3 T cell receptor beta chains were sequenced from one sample in a study of spatial heterogeneity in lung cancer. TCRdb called the 5' RACE reads again in MiXCR, with one record for every CDR3 protein. This table has 10,000 to 15,000 distinct CDR3 sequences, 6% to 7% appearing once. Study outcomes and limitations: It was found that expanded intratumoral alpha and beta TCR counts tracked tumor mutation counts.

The time point: sample taken at primary tumor resection. These TCRs are of unknown antigen specificity. Sequencing was performed on lung tumor tissue, taken at surgery. The receptors come from a female donor with early-stage non-small cell lung cancer.

This clonotype appeared many times. The chain has TRBV20-1 and TRBJ1-6; D unclear. CDR1 and CDR2 (germline): DFQATT, SNEGSKA (reference sequence). This CDR3 is built from 16 residues. V lost 2 bases and J lost 0, with 11 bases in between. CDR3 sequence reads: CSARSAGSSYNSPLHF. The CDR3 nucleotides are TGCAGTGCTAGATCCGCGGGGAGCTCCTATAATTCACCCCTCCACTTT.

This clonotype qualifies as medium-sized. The chain uses TRBV6-6 and TRBJ2-7; 7 positions match TRBD2. Trimming at V came to 8 bases and at J to 4 bases, leaving 14 bases not matched to a gene. The CDR3 length is 15 residues. Germline V gene sequence: CDR1 MNHNY, CDR2 SVGAGI (reference sequence). CDR3 DNA sequence: TGTGCCAGCCGAAAGGCTAGCGGAGGGGAGTACGAGCAGTACTTC. This gives the protein CASRKASGGEYEQYF.

This clonotype was detected many times. The rearrangement links TRBV6-2 or TRBV6-3 to TRBJ2-3; 9 nucleotides agree with TRBD2. The CDR3 consists of 15 residues. The V segment lost 5 bases and the J segment 1 base; nucleotides outside the gene matches: 4. Germline CDR1 and CDR2: MNHEY and SVGEGT. Here the CDR3 reads CASSVAGDGTDTQYF. CDR3 bases: TGTGCCAGCAGTGTAGCGGGAGATGGCACAGATACGCAGTATTTT.